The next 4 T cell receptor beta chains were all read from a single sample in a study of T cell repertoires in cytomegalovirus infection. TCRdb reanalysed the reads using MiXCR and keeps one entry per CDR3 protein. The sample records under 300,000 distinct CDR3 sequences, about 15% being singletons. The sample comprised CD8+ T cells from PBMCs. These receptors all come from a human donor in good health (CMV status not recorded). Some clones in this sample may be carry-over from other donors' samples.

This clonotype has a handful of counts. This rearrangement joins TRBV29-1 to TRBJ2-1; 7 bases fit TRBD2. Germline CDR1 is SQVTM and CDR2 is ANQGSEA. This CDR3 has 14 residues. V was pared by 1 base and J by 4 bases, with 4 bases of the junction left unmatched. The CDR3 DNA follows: TGCAGCGTTGAAGCCCGGGGGGTGTACAATGAGCAGTTCTTC. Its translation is CSVEARGVYNEQFF.

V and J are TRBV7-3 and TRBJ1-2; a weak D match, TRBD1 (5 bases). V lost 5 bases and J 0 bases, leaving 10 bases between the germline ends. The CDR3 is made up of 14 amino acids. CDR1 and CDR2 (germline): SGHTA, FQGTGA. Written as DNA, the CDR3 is TGTGCCAGCAGCCCAGGGTTAACTAACTATGGCTACACCTTC. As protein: CASSPGLTNYGYTF.

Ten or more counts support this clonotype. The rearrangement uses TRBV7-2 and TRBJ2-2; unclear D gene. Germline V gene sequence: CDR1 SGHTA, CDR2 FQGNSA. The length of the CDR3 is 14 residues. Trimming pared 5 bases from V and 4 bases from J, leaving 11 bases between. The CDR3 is CASSPLVATGELFF. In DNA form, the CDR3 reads TGTGCCAGCAGCCCTCTCGTGGCCACCGGGGAGCTGTTTTTT. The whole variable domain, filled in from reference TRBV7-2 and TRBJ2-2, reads GAGVSQSPSNKVTEKGKDVELRCDPISGHTALYWYRQSLGQGLEFLIYFQGNSAPDKSGLPSDRFSAERTGGSVSTLTIQRTQQEDSAVYLCASSPLVATGELFFGEGSRLTVL.

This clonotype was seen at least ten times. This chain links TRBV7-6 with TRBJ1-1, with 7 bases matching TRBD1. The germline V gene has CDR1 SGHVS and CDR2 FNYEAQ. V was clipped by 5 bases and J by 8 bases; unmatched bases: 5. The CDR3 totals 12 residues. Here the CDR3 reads CASSKQGTEAFF. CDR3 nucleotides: TGTGCCAGCAGCAAACAGGGGACAGAAGCTTTCTTT.